The source of this T cell receptor beta chain is a study of cytomegalovirus exposure and HLA in healthy donors. PCR primers comprised 60 Vbeta and 13 Jbeta primers. The repertoire was sequenced with immunoSEQ multiplex PCR; TCRdb's copy has only in-frame clones and lacks some. Of 75,000 to 100,000 clones in the sample, over 70% are singletons; the top ten hold approximately 9.9%. The receptor was derived from a man younger than 30 in good health and CMV-seropositive. Sequenced input: PBMCs.

The CDR3, as DNA: TGTGCCAGCAGCCCCTGGACAGGGGAGGCCAATCAGCCCCAGCATTTT. Its protein is CASSPWTGEANQPQHF. V gene TRBV6-6 combines with J gene TRBJ1-5, with 9 bases identical to TRBD1. The CDR3 runs 16 residues. V gave up 6 bases and J gave up 3 bases; unmatched junction bases: 9. Germline V lookup: CDR1 MNHNY, CDR2 SVGAGI (reference sequence).